The present TCR beta chain was sequenced within a study of blood T cells in healthy people across ages. Findings and limits, study-wide: What prevented conclusive comparison of naive and antigen-experienced cells was that PBMCs were unsorted.

Investigators took around 10 milliliters of peripheral blood from every donor. Per germline, CDR1 LGHNA and CDR2 YSLEER. The CDR3 totals 13 residues. On this clonotype: What it binds is unknown. The junction departs from the called germline gene at one end, perhaps through a read error.

The use of a sample-barcoded 5' primer and a J-beta primer mix characterized a second PCR of 7 to 11 cycles. TCRdb reprocessed the 5' RACE reads with MiXCR, giving one entry per CDR3 protein. The sample contains fewer than 2,000,000 distinct CDR3 sequences, around 42% of which appear only once. The clonotype comes from a human donor in good health. The chain employs TRBV4-3 and TRBJ2-7; possible D gene TRBD2, 6 bases. Sequenced: blood. In nucleotides, the CDR3 is TGCGCCAGCAGCCCTCCGGGGGATCCCACTCGTTTCTTC. This translates into CASSPPGDPTRFF.